Following are 24 T cell receptor beta chains from one sample sequenced in a study of T-cell memory formation after mild COVID-19. Each CDR3 protein gets one entry after TCRdb re-called the 5' RACE reads with MiXCR. The table shows about 110,000 distinct CDR3 sequences, with 18% occurring only once. Sequenced: PBMCs or a T cell subset sorted from them (not recorded which). Receptors originate from a man younger than 35 who had mild COVID-19 (a few samples of this study predate the infection). Cell type and time point are not known.

This rearrangement joins TRBV2 to TRBJ2-4, with 9 bases that match TRBD1. The germline V gene encodes CDR1 SNHLY and CDR2 FYNNEI. With V trimmed by 6 bases and J by 4 bases, 4 bases remained unmatched. The CDR3 covers 14 residues. The CDR3 spells CASRAGTGKNIQYF. The CDR3 DNA reads TGTGCCAGCAGAGCCGGGACAGGGAAAAACATTCAGTACTTC.

There are many counts of this clonotype. V usage is TRBV7-2 and J usage is TRBJ2-3; 10 positions match TRBD1. The CDR3 has 14 amino acids. J was trimmed by 7 bases and V by 5 bases; bases with no gene match: 6. Germline values: CDR1 SGHTA, CDR2 FQGNSA. As DNA, the CDR3 is TGTGCCAGCAGCCCAGGACAGGGGGAATATACGCAGTATTTT. This sequence encodes CASSPGQGEYTQYF.

This rearrangement joins TRBV6-5 to TRBJ1-4, with a weak D call TRBD1 (6 bases). The CDR3 runs 14 residues. Germline loops: CDR1 MNHEY, CDR2 SVGAGI. V lost 0 bases and J lost 6, with 8 bases in between. Here the CDR3 reads CASSYSGGYEKLFF. CDR3 bases: TGTGCCAGCAGTTACTCCGGGGGCTATGAAAAACTGTTTTTT.

This rearrangement joins TRBV4-2 to TRBJ2-5, with D tentatively TRBD2 (6 bases). CDR1 and CDR2 (germline): LGHNA, YNFKEQ. The CDR3 is made up of 14 amino acids. The V end lost 2 bases, the J end lost 5 bases, and 12 bases lay between the germline ends. The CDR3 region is CASSQNTGEETQYF. Written as DNA, the CDR3 is TGTGCCAGCAGCCAAAACACGGGAGAGGAGACCCAGTACTTC.

The table lists this clonotype with a few counts. The rearrangement joins TRBV6-5 to TRBJ2-7; D tentatively reads TRBD1 or TRBD2 (5 bases each). Trimming removed 0 bases from V and 0 bases from J, with 15 bases in between. The V gene's germline CDR1 is MNHEY and CDR2 SVGAGI. The CDR3 runs 17 residues. In DNA, the CDR3 is TGTGCCAGCAGTTACTCATCGGGACCCAGAGACTCCTACGAGCAGTACGTC. Protein sequence: CASSYSSGPRDSYEQYV.

This sequence joins TRBV4-3 and TRBJ2-3, with D maybe TRBD2 (6 bases). V lost 0 bases to trimming and J lost 1 base, with 11 bases between them. The CDR3 sequence is 16 residues long. Looked up from germline, CDR1 is LGHNA and CDR2 is YSLEER. The chain's CDR3 is CASSQDLVAGTDTQYF. Written as DNA, the CDR3 is TGCGCCAGCAGCCAAGATCTCGTAGCGGGCACAGATACGCAGTATTTT.

This clonotype has a handful of counts. In DNA, the CDR3 is TGCAGTGCTAGATGGGATTCAGAGCAGTACTTC. Translation: CSARWDSEQYF. The V gene is TRBV20-1, the J gene TRBJ2-7, with D unclear. From germline, CDR1 is DFQATT and CDR2 SNEGSKA (reference sequence). The ends were cut back, 2 bases at V and 7 bases at J, with 9 bases in the middle. The CDR3 sequence is 11 residues long.

The chain employs TRBV6-4 and TRBJ1-5; no firm D call. V was pared by 0 bases and J by 5 bases, with 5 bases between. CDR1 is MRHNA, CDR2 SNTAGT, per germline. This CDR3 contains 13 residues. The CDR3 bases are TGTGCCAGCAGTGACTCTGGAGATCAGCCCCAGCATTTT. Translated: CASSDSGDQPQHF.

A few counts support this clonotype. This rearrangement joins TRBV11-3 to TRBJ2-5, with 12 bases matching TRBD2. The CDR3 totals 15 residues. Germline CDR1 SGHNT, CDR2 YENEEA. V gave up 6 bases and J gave up 2 bases; unmatched junction bases: 4. The CDR3 bases are TGTGCCAGCAGATTTGGACTAGCGGGGCAAGAGACCCAGTACTTC. The encoded protein is CASRFGLAGQETQYF.

The chain uses TRBV6-5 and TRBJ2-3; TRBD2 is a possible D gene (5 bases). The CDR3 sequence is 14 residues long. Germline V CDR1 and CDR2: MNHEY, SVGAGI. Trimming stripped 6 bases from V and 0 bases from J, with 10 bases between. CDR3 region: CASSPWTSTDTQYF. Here the CDR3 DNA reads TGTGCCAGCAGCCCATGGACTAGCACAGATACGCAGTATTTT.

This clonotype was seen more than once but under ten times. In nucleotides, the CDR3 is TGTGCCAGCAGCTTTAGTCCTAGCGGGGGAGCTAGCACAGATACGCAGTATTTT. Its translation is CASSFSPSGGASTDTQYF. This chain joins TRBV7-2 and TRBJ2-3; 10 nucleotides line up with TRBD2. The germline V gene encodes CDR1 SGHTA and CDR2 FQGNSA. The length of the CDR3 is 18 residues. With 3 bases clipped from V and 0 bases from J, the junction kept 9 bases outside the gene matches.

In this sample, this clonotype turned up a few times. The J gene is TRBJ1-1, the V gene TRBV7-9; 7 positions agree with TRBD1. Germline-derived CDR1 and CDR2 are SEHNR and FQNEAQ (reference sequence). The ends lost 5 bases at V and 11 bases at J; junction bases unmatched: 8. This CDR3 region has 12 residues. The CDR3 DNA is TGTGCCAGCAGCCCCCAAGAGGGACAGGCTTTCTTT. This encodes CASSPQEGQAFF. Full variable domain (rest looked up from reference TRBV7-9 and TRBJ1-1): DTGVSQNPRHKITKRGQNVTFRCDPISEHNRLYWYRQTLGQGPEFLTYFQNEAQLEKSRLLSDRFSAERPKGSFSTLEIQRTEQGDSAMYLCASSPQEGQAFFGQGTRLTVV.

A few counts support this clonotype. The CDR3 DNA is TGCGCCAGCAGCTTGGACGGGGACCCAAGAGGGACTGAAGCTTTCTTT. Its translation: CASSLDGDPRGTEAFF. This chain joins TRBV5-1 and TRBJ1-1; tentative D call: TRBD1 (5 bases). Germline V gene sequence: CDR1 SGHRS, CDR2 YFSETQ. V was trimmed by 0 bases and J by 5 bases, leaving 17 bases between them. CDR3 length: 16 amino acids.

The chain joins TRBV12-3 or TRBV12-4 to TRBJ2-2; perhaps D is TRBD1 or TRBD2 (5 bases each). This CDR3 region has 14 residues. V was trimmed by 1 base and J by 5 bases, leaving 8 bases between them. The DNA for the CDR3 is TGTGCCAGCAGTTTAGGGGGGACGACCGGGGAGCTGTTTTTT. Protein: CASSLGGTTGELFF.

The V call is TRBV18, the J call TRBJ2-1, with 12 bases that match TRBD2. Germline V gene sequence: CDR1 KGHSH, CDR2 LQKENI. CDR3 length equals 17 residues. J lost 5 bases, V lost 3 bases, and 8 bases had no gene match. Here the CDR3 reads CASSPTSGGQTNNEQFF. The CDR3 region has the DNA TGTGCCAGCTCACCGACTAGCGGGGGACAAACGAACAATGAGCAGTTCTTC.

The rearrangement uses TRBV5-4 and TRBJ2-5; 10 bases fit TRBD2. CDR3 length: 15 residues. Germline-derived CDR1 and CDR2 are SGHNT and YYREEE (reference sequence). The V segment lost 3 bases and the J segment 6 bases; nucleotides outside the gene matches: 8. As DNA, the CDR3 is TGTGCCAGCAGCTGGGTAGCGGGGGGTATTCAGACCCAGTACTTC. The encoded protein is CASSWVAGGIQTQYF. Filled out from reference TRBV5-4 and TRBJ2-5, the complete variable domain reads ETGVTQSPTHLIKTRGQQVTLRCSSQSGHNTVSWYQQALGQGPQFIFQYYREEENGRGNFPPRFSGLQFPNYSSELNVNALELDDSALYLCASSWVAGGIQTQYFGPGTRLLVL.

The V gene is TRBV5-1, the J gene TRBJ2-7, with 10 bases matching TRBD2. The ends lost 4 bases at V and 2 bases at J; junction bases unmatched: 3. This CDR3 comprises 14 residues. The germline gives CDR1 SGHRS, CDR2 YFSETQ. CDR3 in DNA: TGCGCCAGCAGCGGAGGACTAGCGGCCTACGAGCAGTACTTC. It translates to CASSGGLAAYEQYF.

The rearrangement uses TRBV29-1 and TRBJ1-1; no definite D call. The V and J ends lost 6 bases and 0 bases respectively, with 11 bases between them. CDR1 is SQVTM, CDR2 ANQGSEA, per germline. The CDR3 runs to 13 residues. CDR3 DNA: TGCAGCGTGGGCGAGACTATGAACACTGAAGCTTTCTTT. Protein product: CSVGETMNTEAFF.

The chain uses TRBV7-2 and TRBJ2-3; weak D call: TRBD2 (6 bases). CDR1 and CDR2 from the germline V gene are SGHTA and FQGNSA. Trimming shortened V by 7 bases and J by 2 bases, and 16 bases separated the two germline ends. The CDR3 sequence is 15 residues long. The CDR3 sequence is CASTKRGGSTDTQYF. The CDR3 DNA reads as TGTGCCAGCACCAAACGGGGAGGCTCCACAGATACGCAGTATTTT.

The V call is TRBV4-3, the J call TRBJ2-1, with D maybe TRBD2 (6 bases). Per the germline V gene, CDR1 is LGHNA and CDR2 is YSLEER. Trimming cost V 4 bases and J 7 bases, with 26 bases left between them. The CDR3 totals 18 residues. CDR3 coding DNA: TGCGCCAGCAGCCTAGAACATTCCGGGGGAGCCCTTTGGAATGAGCAGTTCTTC. Protein sequence: CASSLEHSGGALWNEQFF.

The chain uses TRBV11-2 and TRBJ2-7; a possible D gene is TRBD1 (6 bases). Germline V gene lookup returns CDR1 SGHAT and CDR2 FQNNGV. This CDR3 is 15 amino acids long. The germline V and J ends were trimmed by 1 base and 7 bases, with 17 bases remaining between them. The CDR3 DNA reads TGTGCCAGCAGCTTAGCGCCAGGGGCGGGTAAAGAGCAGTACGTC. Translation gives CASSLAPGAGKEQYV.

The sample holds a few counts of this clonotype. V gene TRBV28 combines with J gene TRBJ1-4; 10 positions agree with TRBD1. The V gene end was trimmed by 6 bases and the J gene end by 7 bases; junction bases not matched to a gene: 5. The CDR3 contains 14 residues. The germline V gene has CDR1 MDHEN and CDR2 SYDVKM. The CDR3 DNA follows: TGTGCCAGCAGCCTGACAGGGGGCAGTGAAAAACTGTTTTTT. Protein sequence: CASSLTGGSEKLFF.

The V gene is TRBV24-1, the J gene TRBJ1-2, with D hard to call. The V end lost 6 bases, the J end lost 2 bases, and 15 bases lay between the germline ends. In germline, CDR1 is KGHDR, CDR2 SFDVKD. CDR3 size: 15 residues. The CDR3 nucleotides are TGTGCCACCAGTCCCCGGGGAGGACCGAACTATGGCTACACCTTC. This encodes CATSPRGGPNYGYTF.

CDR3 amino acids: CSDSPGGGRPSTDTQYF. DNA for the CDR3: TGCAGTGATAGTCCCGGCGGGGGGCGGCCTAGCACAGATACGCAGTATTTT. The chain recombines TRBV20-1 with TRBJ2-3; 8 nucleotides line up with TRBD2. V shed 7 bases and J 0 bases; nucleotides not matched to a gene: 15. This CDR3 contains 17 residues. The germline V gene encodes CDR1 DFQATT and CDR2 SNEGSKA (reference sequence).